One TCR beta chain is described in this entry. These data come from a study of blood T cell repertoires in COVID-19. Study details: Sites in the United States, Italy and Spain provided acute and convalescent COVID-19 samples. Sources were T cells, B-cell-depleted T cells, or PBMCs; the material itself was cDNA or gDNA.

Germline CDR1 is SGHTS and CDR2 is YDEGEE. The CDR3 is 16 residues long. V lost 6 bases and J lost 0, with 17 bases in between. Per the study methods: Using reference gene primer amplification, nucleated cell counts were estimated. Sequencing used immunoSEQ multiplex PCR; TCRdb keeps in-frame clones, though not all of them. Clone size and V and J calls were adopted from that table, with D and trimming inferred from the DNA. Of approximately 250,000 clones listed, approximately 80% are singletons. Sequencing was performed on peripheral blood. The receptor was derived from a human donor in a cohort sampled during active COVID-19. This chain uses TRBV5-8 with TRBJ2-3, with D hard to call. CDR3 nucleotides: TGTGCCAGCACCGGCAGGCAAGACCCTAGCACAGATACGCAGTATTTT. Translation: CASTGRQDPSTDTQYF. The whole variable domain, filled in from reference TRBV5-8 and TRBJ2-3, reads EAGVTQSPTHLIKTRGQQATLRCSPISGHTSVYWYQQALGLGLQFLLWYDEGEERNRGNFPPRFSGRQFPNYSSELNVNALELEDSALYLCASTGRQDPSTDTQYFGPGTRLTVL.